The sequence of this TCR beta chain was determined in a study of blood T cell repertoires in COVID-19. Whole-study context: Sources were T cells, B-cell-depleted T cells, or PBMCs; the material itself was cDNA or gDNA.

Study processing details: The authors estimated nucleated cell counts from reference gene primer amplification. TCRdb's table, derived via immunoSEQ multiplex PCR, lists solely in-frame clones and lacks some. For V, J and clone size, that table is used; D and trimming come from the DNA. The sample lists a few hundred thousand clones, roughly 88% occurring once. This sequence originates from a woman in her 40s who had recovered from COVID-19. What was sequenced was peripheral blood.

The DNA of the CDR3 is TGTGCCAGCAGCCTTGGGGCTTCGGCGGGATACGGCTACACCTTC. This translates into CASSLGASAGYGYTF. V usage is TRBV3-1 (or the pseudogene TRBV3-2) and J usage is TRBJ1-2; TRBD1 is a possible D gene (5 bases). This CDR3 contains 15 residues. The germline V gene encodes CDR1 LGHDT and CDR2 YNNKEL (reference sequence). V shed 4 bases and J shed 8 bases, with 20 bases lying between them.